The 19 T cell receptor beta chains below come from one sample, sequenced in a study of blood T cell dynamics during melanoma immunotherapy (dated by TCRdb to about 2020). Library construction relied on the immunoSEQ multiplex PCR assay. Here the immuneACCESS table is served through TCRdb, limited to in-frame sequences with V and J called. Missing clones are a known gap in these copies; in checked studies unresolved V genes cover under half, and the rest lacks a known reason. Here the sample has roughly 14,000 clones; 85% to 90% occur a single time. 3.5% to 4.5% of the sample goes to the ten largest clones. Interpreted using the paper, the time point label stands for: pre-treatment baseline. The sequenced sample was blood, obtained from a patient treated with checkpoint blockade. These receptors all stem from a human donor with melanoma.

About this clone: The junction differs from germline at one of its ends, possibly a read error. This sequence joins TRBV19 and TRBJ1-1; no firm D call. Germline V gene lookup returns CDR1 LNHDA and CDR2 SQIVND (reference sequence). The CDR3 extends over 13 amino acids. The CDR3 DNA follows: TGTGCCAGTAGTACCCCCGTGAATACTGAAGCTTTCTTT. Translation gives CASSTPVNTEAFF. Complete variable domain (other parts from reference TRBV19 and TRBJ1-1): DGGITQSPKYLFRKEGQNVTLSCEQNLNHDAMYWYRQDPGQGLRLIYYSQIVNDFQKGDIAEGYSVSREKKESFPLTVTSAQKNPTAFYLCASSTPVNTEAFFGQGTRLTVV.

V and J are TRBV7-9 and TRBJ1-5; TRBD1 agrees at 9 bases. With V trimmed by 3 bases and J by 4 bases, 4 bases remained unmatched. Looked up from germline, CDR1 is SEHNR and CDR2 is FQNEAQ (reference sequence). This CDR3 contains 15 residues. DNA of the CDR3: TGTGCCAGCAGCTTCCGGGACAGGGTGAATCAGCCCCAGCATTTT. Translation: CASSFRDRVNQPQHF. The entire variable domain, with the rest obtained from reference TRBV7-9 and TRBJ1-5, is as follows: DTGVSQNPRHKITKRGQNVTFRCDPISEHNRLYWYRQTLGQGPEFLTYFQNEAQLEKSRLLSDRFSAERPKGSFSTLEIQRTEQGDSAMYLCASSFRDRVNQPQHFGDGTRLSIL.

The rearrangement uses TRBV6-6 and TRBJ1-3, with no clear D. Germline V gene sequence: CDR1 MNHNY, CDR2 SVGAGI (reference sequence). V was trimmed by 6 bases and J by 7 bases, leaving 10 bases between them. CDR3 length: 12 amino acids. The chain's CDR3 is CASRPSANTIYF. In DNA, the CDR3 is TGTGCCAGCAGGCCCTCGGCGAACACCATATATTTT.

V usage is TRBV5-5 and J usage is TRBJ2-1; TRBD1 matches at 9 bases. The junction had 0 bases not matched to a gene; V was cut back by 0 bases and J by 2 bases. CDR1 and CDR2 (germline): SGHKS, YYEKEE (reference sequence). The CDR3 consists of 15 residues. The CDR3 region is CASSLDRGPYNEQFF. The CDR3 DNA follows: TGTGCCAGCAGCTTGGACAGGGGGCCCTACAATGAGCAGTTCTTC.

As to this clone: One end of the junction does not line up with germline, which may come from a read error. This sample includes further DNA sequences coding for the same CDR3. The V gene is TRBV9, the J gene TRBJ2-3; 9 bases are a match to TRBD2. The CDR3 totals 16 residues. CDR1 SGDLS and CDR2 YYNGEE come from the germline V gene. CDR3 residues: CASSVELAGSTDTQYF. CDR3 nucleotides: TGTGCCAGCAGCGTAGAGCTAGCGGGGAGCACAGATACACAGTATTTT.

The CDR3 region is CASSVRNTGELFF. The CDR3, as DNA: TGCGCCAGCAGCGTGAGAAACACCGGGGAGCTGTTTTTT. The chain employs TRBV5-1 and TRBJ2-2; D gene ambiguous. CDR3 length equals 13 residues. The germline V and J ends were trimmed by 4 bases and 2 bases, with 6 bases remaining between them. Germline V gene sequence: CDR1 SGHRS, CDR2 YFSETQ.

The J gene is TRBJ1-4, the V gene TRBV7-9; D may be TRBD1 (5 bases). Germline V gene data show CDR1 as SEHNR and CDR2 as FQNEAQ (reference sequence). The CDR3 has 13 amino acids. V was cut by 5 bases and J by 5 bases, with 9 bases left in between. This CDR3 reads CASSLDRNEKLFF. CDR3 nucleotide sequence: TGTGCCAGCAGCCTTGACAGAAATGAAAAACTGTTTTTT.

The rearrangement joins TRBV19 to TRBJ2-3; 11 bases are a match to TRBD2. Germline assignment: CDR1 LNHDA and CDR2 SQIVND (reference sequence). V was pared by 5 bases and J by 2 bases, with 6 bases of the junction left unmatched. The length of the CDR3 is 16 residues. The CDR3 here is CASSSQLAGATDTQYF. The CDR3 DNA sequence: TGTGCCAGTAGTTCCCAACTAGCGGGAGCCACAGATACGCAGTATTTT.

The chain carries TRBV9 and TRBJ2-3; TRBD2 might be the D (5 bases). Germline V CDR1 and CDR2: SGDLS, YYNGEE. This CDR3 comprises 15 residues. V lost 3 bases to trimming and J lost 0 bases, with 11 bases between them. In DNA, the CDR3 is TGTGCCAGCAGCGGGAGGTCCTCTAGCACAGATACGCAGTATTTT. Protein: CASSGRSSSTDTQYF.

The CDR3 DNA is TGCGCCAGCAGCCAAGAGGGAGGGGGCTCCTACGAGCAGTACTTC. Its protein product is CASSQEGGGSYEQYF. This chain links TRBV4-1 with TRBJ2-7, with D perhaps matching TRBD2 (7 bases). The length of the CDR3 is 15 residues. CDR1 is MGHRA and CDR2 is YSYEKL in the germline V gene. Deletions cut 0 bases from V and 0 bases from J, with 9 bases between.

V and J are TRBV7-2 and TRBJ1-1, with D possibly being TRBD1 (6 bases). The ends were cut back, 5 bases at V and 4 bases at J, with 14 bases in the middle. This CDR3 region has 14 residues. Germline V gene lookup returns CDR1 SGHTA and CDR2 FQGNSA. CDR3 region: CASSPQGRRTEAFF. CDR3 coding DNA: TGTGCCAGCAGCCCGCAGGGGAGGCGCACTGAAGCTTTCTTT.

This chain links TRBV5-1 with TRBJ1-2, with 8 bases that match TRBD1. CDR3 length: 16 residues. Germline V gives CDR1 SGHRS, CDR2 YFSETQ. Trimming at V came to 1 base and at J to 7 bases, leaving 12 bases not matched to a gene. CDR3 in amino acids: CASSLQTGAQGGGYTF. The CDR3 region has the DNA TGCGCCAGCAGCTTGCAGACAGGGGCCCAGGGGGGTGGCTACACCTTC.

The rearrangement joins TRBV7-2 to TRBJ2-7; D is possibly TRBD2 (6 bases). CDR1 and CDR2 (germline): SGHTA, FQGNSA. Trimming cost V 5 bases and J 4 bases, with 9 bases left between them. This CDR3 contains 12 residues. The CDR3 DNA is TGTGCCAGCAGCGGGACTCGATACGAGCAGTACTTC. Protein sequence: CASSGTRYEQYF. The full variable domain, its missing parts supplied by reference TRBV7-2 and TRBJ2-7, is GAGVSQSPSNKVTEKGKDVELRCDPISGHTALYWYRQSLGQGLEFLIYFQGNSAPDKSGLPSDRFSAERTGGSVSTLTIQRTQQEDSAVYLCASSGTRYEQYFGPGTRLTVT.

This chain links TRBV6-6 with TRBJ1-3; D remains unclear. In germline, CDR1 is MNHNY, CDR2 SVGAGI (reference sequence). The CDR3 runs to 12 residues. Trimming removed 5 bases at V and 4 bases at J, with 6 bases between. The CDR3 reads CASSTNGNTIYF. The CDR3 DNA reads TGTGCCAGCAGTACGAACGGAAACACCATATATTTT.

V and J are TRBV10-3 and TRBJ2-1; TRBD2 matches at 14 bases. J was trimmed by 10 bases and V by 3 bases; bases with no gene match: 8. This CDR3 is built from 16 residues. Germline V gene lookup returns CDR1 ENHRY and CDR2 SYGVKD. CDR3 coding DNA: TGTGCCATCAGTGACCCTGGACTAGCGGGAGGTAGGGAGCAGTTCTTC. Translating it yields CAISDPGLAGGREQFF.

The CDR3 region is CASRARQVSDQPQHF. In DNA, the CDR3 is TGTGCCAGCAGGGCAAGACAGGTCAGCGATCAGCCCCAGCATTTT. The chain carries TRBV2 and TRBJ1-5, with D tentatively TRBD1 (6 bases). Trimming cost V 6 bases and J 5 bases, with 17 bases left between them. This CDR3 is built from 15 residues. Germline assignment: CDR1 SNHLY and CDR2 FYNNEI.

The rearrangement joins TRBV29-1 to TRBJ2-2; a weak D match, TRBD2 (6 bases). The germline V and J ends were trimmed by 5 bases and 5 bases, with 12 bases remaining between them. Germline lookup yields CDR1 SQVTM and CDR2 ANQGSEA. This CDR3 contains 13 residues. This CDR3 reads CSVFLGSTGELFF. In nucleotides, the CDR3 is TGCAGCGTTTTCCTCGGGAGTACCGGGGAGCTGTTTTTT.

This chain's CDR3 is CAWQNRVDYGYTF. For the CDR3, the DNA is TGTGCCTGGCAAAACAGGGTTGACTATGGCTACACCTTC. The chain joins TRBV30 to TRBJ1-2, with D possibly being TRBD1 (6 bases). Between the trimmed V and J ends, which lost 5 bases and 3 bases, there was a span of 13 bases. The CDR3 has 13 amino acids. Germline values: CDR1 GTSNPN, CDR2 SVGIG (reference sequence).

This chain connects TRBV6-1 to TRBJ2-1; 10 bases line up with TRBD1. J was trimmed by 3 bases and V by 1 base; bases with no gene match: 0. CDR3 length equals 15 residues. Germline V gives CDR1 MNHNS, CDR2 SASEGT. The CDR3: CASSEGTGGYNEQFF. The CDR3 DNA reads as TGTGCCAGCAGTGAAGGGACAGGGGGCTACAATGAGCAGTTCTTC.